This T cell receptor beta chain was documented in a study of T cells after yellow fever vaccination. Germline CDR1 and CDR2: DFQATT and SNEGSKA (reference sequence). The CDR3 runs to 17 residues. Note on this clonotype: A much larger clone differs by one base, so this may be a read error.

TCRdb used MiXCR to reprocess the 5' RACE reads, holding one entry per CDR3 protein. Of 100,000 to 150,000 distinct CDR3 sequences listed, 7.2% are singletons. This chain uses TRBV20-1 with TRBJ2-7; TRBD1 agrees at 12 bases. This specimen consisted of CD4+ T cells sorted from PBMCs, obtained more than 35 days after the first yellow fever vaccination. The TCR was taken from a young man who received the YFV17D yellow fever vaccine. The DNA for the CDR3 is TGCTGTGCTAGAGGACCCCCGGGACAGGGGGCTCACTACGAGCAGTACTTC. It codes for CCARGPPGQGAHYEQYF.